This T cell receptor (beta chain) was captured by sequencing in a study of T-cell memory formation after mild COVID-19. Study results and limitations: Clones that shrank (day 15 to 85) were balanced CD4/CD8, whereas later expanders leaned CD4+.

This CDR3 contains 14 residues. In germline, CDR1 is DFQATT, CDR2 SNEGSKA (reference sequence). Trimming took 6 bases from V and 1 from J; bases not matched to a gene: 6. For this clonotype: Its antigen is not identified.

Via MiXCR, TCRdb re-called the 5' RACE reads, giving one row per CDR3 protein. The top ten hold around 26% of the sample, which has 85,000 to 130,000 distinct CDR3 sequences, 9.5% to 15% seen once. The specimen was PBMCs or a T cell subset sorted from them (not recorded which). The J gene is TRBJ2-7, the V gene TRBV20-1, with 10 bases identical to TRBD2. The sequence was obtained from an adult woman who had mild COVID-19 (a few samples of this study predate the infection). Cell type and time point are not known. CDR3 loop: CSAVGLAESYEQYF. As DNA, the CDR3 is TGCAGTGCCGTCGGACTAGCGGAATCCTACGAGCAGTACTTC.